This section outlines one TCR beta chain sequence together with its context. This sample stems from a study of blood T cell repertoires in COVID-19. Study at large: Donors in the United States, Italy and Spain gave samples during acute or convalescent COVID-19.

The protocol was immunoSEQ multiplex PCR, while the TCRdb copy is restricted to in-frame clones and leaves out a portion. The table has about 280,000 clones, about nine tenths seen once; the top ten hold roughly 2.2%. Germline V lookup: CDR1 KGHSH, CDR2 LQKENI. Germline trimming cut 2 bases from V and 5 bases from J; bases unmatched to any gene: 5. The CDR3 consists of 16 residues. This chain uses TRBV18 with TRBJ2-2; 10 bases are a match to TRBD1. This clonotype was sampled from a man aged 50 to 59 with acute or convalescent COVID-19. The sample comprised peripheral blood. CDR3 in amino acids: CASSPTTGGATGELFF. DNA for the CDR3: TGTGCCAGCTCACCAACGACAGGGGGCGCGACCGGGGAGCTGTTTTTT.